This T cell receptor (beta chain) was captured by sequencing in a study of cytomegalovirus exposure and HLA in healthy donors. The primer mix had 60 Vbeta and 13 Jbeta primers. TCRdb's table, derived via immunoSEQ multiplex PCR, lists solely in-frame clones and lacks some. The sample lists 200,000 to 250,000 clones; 60% to 80% were seen once. Between the trimmed V and J ends, which lost 5 bases and 4 bases, there was a span of 11 bases. The CDR3 totals 14 residues. Germline loops: CDR1 MNHEY, CDR2 SVGAGI. The chain combines TRBV6-5 with TRBJ2-2; D is possibly TRBD1 (5 bases). This sequence was found in a woman in her 30s in good health and CMV-seronegative. Source material: PBMCs. The CDR3 loop reads CASSARQITGELFF. CDR3 in DNA: TGTGCCAGCAGTGCCCGACAGATCACCGGGGAGCTGTTTTTT.